A single sample is the source of the 24 T cell receptor beta chains below, sequenced in a study of graft-versus-host responses after intestinal transplantation. These receptors' antigens are unknown. Profiling relied on immunoSEQ multiplex PCR, and the TCRdb table lists in-frame clones only, not all of them. The data contain more than 70,000 clones, 75% to 90% of them singletons. Material: unstimulated CD4+ T cells sorted from spleen or lymph node cells, obtained before intestinal transplant. Source of these receptors: a human donor who received an intestinal transplant.

CDR3 in amino acids: CASSRIQGTEAFF. CDR3 in DNA: TGTGCCAGCAGCCGCATTCAGGGGACTGAAGCTTTCTTT. The chain links TRBV11-2 to TRBJ1-1; D perhaps matches TRBD1 (6 bases). Germline values: CDR1 SGHAT, CDR2 FQNNGV. This CDR3 has 13 residues. Deletions cut 5 bases from V and 5 bases from J, with 12 bases between. Complete variable domain (other parts from reference TRBV11-2 and TRBJ1-1): EAGVAQSPRYKIIEKRQSVAFWCNPISGHATLYWYQQILGQGPKLLIQFQNNGVVDDSQLPKDRFSAERLKGVDSTLKIQPAKLEDSAVYLCASSRIQGTEAFFGQGTRLTVV.

The chain is built from TRBV14 and TRBJ2-1; TRBD1 matches 9 bases. The CDR3 spans 13 residues. The junction had 6 bases not matched to a gene; V was cut back by 0 bases and J by 15 bases. Germline CDR1 SGHDN, CDR2 FVKESK. CDR3 in DNA: TGTGCCAGCAGCCAAGATCTGGGACAGGGACCGTTCTTC. It encodes CASSQDLGQGPFF.

V usage is TRBV2 and J usage is TRBJ1-1; 7 bases line up with TRBD1. V dropped 6 bases and J dropped 6; count of bases not matched to a gene: 7. Looked up from germline, CDR1 is SNHLY and CDR2 is FYNNEI. The length of the CDR3 is 13 residues. CDR3 DNA sequence: TGTGCCAGCAGAGCCGGGACAGCCGCTGAAGCTTTCTTT. Residues: CASRAGTAAEAFF.

CDR3 protein: CASSPWGEGDTQYF. The CDR3 nucleotides are TGTGCCAGCAGTCCCTGGGGGGAGGGAGATACGCAGTATTTT. The V call is TRBV25-1, the J call TRBJ2-3; the match to TRBD2 covers 7 bases. V trimming: 5 bases; J trimming: 5 bases; junction bases outside the gene matches: 7. From germline, CDR1 is MGHDK and CDR2 SYGVNS. This CDR3 is 14 amino acids long.

The chain is built from TRBV5-1 and TRBJ1-6, with 11 bases matching TRBD1. CDR3 length: 15 amino acids. Germline values: CDR1 SGHRS, CDR2 YFSETQ. The junction had 3 bases not matched to a gene; V was cut back by 4 bases and J by 6 bases. As DNA, the CDR3 is TGCGCCAGCAGCACCGGGACAGGGGGTAATTCACCCCTCCACTTT. Protein sequence: CASSTGTGGNSPLHF.

CDR3 coding DNA: TGTGCCAGCAGCCCCGGGACTCTGGAAGCTTTCTTT. This sequence encodes CASSPGTLEAFF. This chain uses TRBV5-6 with TRBJ1-1; the D gene is possibly TRBD1 (5 bases). CDR3 length: 12 residues. Trimming removed 4 bases from V and 8 bases from J, with 12 bases in between. Germline V gene lookup returns CDR1 SGHDT and CDR2 YYEEEE.

The V and J genes are TRBV5-1 and TRBJ2-2, with 7 bases that match TRBD2. This CDR3 has 16 amino acids. The V and J ends lost 4 bases and 6 bases, in that order; junction bases with no gene match: 12. The germline V gene encodes CDR1 SGHRS and CDR2 YFSETQ. CDR3 in amino acids: CASSHTGTTVAGELFF. In nucleotides, the CDR3 is TGCGCCAGCAGCCACACCGGGACTACTGTAGCCGGGGAGCTGTTTTTT.

This chain links TRBV19 with TRBJ1-4; D is unresolved. V was clipped by 3 bases and J by 7 bases, with 18 bases between them. The CDR3 length is 16 residues. The germline CDR1 and CDR2 sequences are LNHDA and SQIVND (reference sequence). The CDR3 region is CASSMLGPQTSEKLFF. The CDR3 nucleotides read TGTGCCAGTAGTATGCTTGGGCCGCAGACGTCTGAAAAACTGTTTTTT.

This chain uses TRBV6-5 with TRBJ1-2; a possible D gene is TRBD1 (6 bases). Trimming cost V 0 bases and J 7 bases, with 12 bases left between them. This CDR3 is built from 14 residues. Germline CDR1 MNHEY, CDR2 SVGAGI. CDR3 residues: CASSYSGGAGGYTF. CDR3 in DNA: TGTGCCAGCAGTTACTCGGGGGGGGCGGGTGGCTACACCTTC.

This clone was found once. This sequence joins TRBV2 and TRBJ1-2; 9 positions match TRBD1. The germline V gene encodes CDR1 SNHLY and CDR2 FYNNEI. After removal of 6 bases from V and 8 bases from J, the junction contained 10 bases not matched to a gene. CDR3 size: 14 residues. The CDR3 bases are TGTGCCAGCAGCGCGGGACAGGGAGGGTTCGGCTACACCTTC. Amino acids: CASSAGQGGFGYTF.

This chain connects TRBV10-2 to TRBJ1-4; TRBD1 matches 9 bases. Germline values: CDR1 WSHSY, CDR2 SAAADI. CDR3 length: 14 residues. V gave up 6 bases and J gave up 7 bases; unmatched junction bases: 6. For the CDR3, the DNA is TGCGCCAGCAGAAATACAGGGGGCGGTGAAAAACTGTTTTTT. Residues: CASRNTGGGEKLFF.

The chain joins TRBV19 to TRBJ2-1; 7 nucleotides agree with TRBD2. The CDR3 runs 15 residues. CDR1 is LNHDA, CDR2 SQIVND, per germline (reference sequence). V was pared by 7 bases and J by 6 bases, with 12 bases of the junction left unmatched. The DNA of the CDR3 is TGTGCCAGTACCCCCGGACTAGATCTCGGCAATGAGCAGTTCTTC. Translated, it gives CASTPGLDLGNEQFF.

CDR3 protein: CASSWTQGSYGYTF. The DNA for the CDR3 is TGCGCCAGCAGCTGGACACAGGGATCCTATGGCTACACCTTC. The J gene is TRBJ1-2, the V gene TRBV5-1, with D maybe TRBD1 (6 bases). Trimming shortened V by 3 bases and J by 4 bases, and 13 bases separated the two germline ends. There are 14 residues in the CDR3. CDR1 is SGHRS and CDR2 is YFSETQ in the germline V gene. The full variable domain, with the rest looked up from reference TRBV5-1 and TRBJ1-2, is KAGVTQTPRYLIKTRGQQVTLSCSPISGHRSVSWYQQTPGQGLQFLFEYFSETQRNKGNFPGRFSGRQFSNSRSEMNVSTLELGDSALYLCASSWTQGSYGYTFGSGTRLTVV.

The chain has TRBV12-5 and TRBJ2-2, with D possibly TRBD2 on 6 matching bases. With 2 bases removed from V and 0 bases from J, the gap between germline ends came to 13 bases. CDR1 LGHNT and CDR2 FRNRAP come from the germline V gene. The CDR3 length is 17 residues. The CDR3 spells CASGLISIAANTGELFF. In DNA, the CDR3 is TGTGCTAGTGGTTTGATCTCAATAGCGGCGAACACCGGGGAGCTGTTTTTT. Together with reference TRBV12-5 and TRBJ2-2, the CDR3 gives the full variable domain: DARVTQTPRHKVTEMGQEVTMRCQPILGHNTVFWYRQTMMQGLELLAYFRNRAPLDDSGMPKDRFSAEMPDATLATLKIQPSEPRDSAVYFCASGLISIAANTGELFFGEGSRLTVL.

A remark on this clone: The sample carries other DNA sequences with the same CDR3. CDR3 nucleotides: TGCAGTGCCCGCGGCGAGACCCAGTACTTC. It translates to CSARGETQYF. V usage is TRBV20-1 and J usage is TRBJ2-5; D is unresolved. V was shortened by 6 bases and J by 5 bases, with 7 bases between the two germline ends. The CDR3 runs to 10 residues. The V gene's germline CDR1 is DFQATT and CDR2 SNEGSKA (reference sequence).

V usage is TRBV19 and J usage is TRBJ2-7; 12 bases map to TRBD1. Trimming at V came to 5 bases and at J to 6 bases, leaving 5 bases not matched to a gene. Germline CDR1 LNHDA, CDR2 SQIVND (reference sequence). The CDR3 contains 14 residues. CDR3 amino acids: CASSPGTGGSEQYF. CDR3 sequence (DNA): TGTGCCAGTAGTCCCGGGACAGGGGGCAGCGAGCAGTACTTC.

V usage is TRBV6-1 and J usage is TRBJ2-7, with TRBD1 as a possible D gene (6 bases). V was shortened by 5 bases and J by 4 bases, with 15 bases between the two germline ends. Germline loops: CDR1 MNHNS, CDR2 SASEGT. This CDR3 has 14 residues. The CDR3 sequence: CASSRLGHPYEQYF. The CDR3 nucleotides are TGTGCCAGCAGTCGATTGGGACATCCATACGAGCAGTACTTC.

The genes are TRBV19 and TRBJ2-1; D is undetermined. The CDR3 totals 11 residues. The V end was cut by 6 bases, the J end by 6 bases, with 6 bases between. Germline CDR1 reads LNHDA; CDR2 reads SQIVND (reference sequence). In DNA, the CDR3 is TGTGCCAGTAGGAGGAGCAATGAGCAGTTCTTC. Encoded protein: CASRRSNEQFF.

This clone was seen a single time. The J gene is TRBJ1-1, the V gene TRBV9, with a possible D match to TRBD1 (5 bases). This CDR3 region has 14 residues. The germline V gene encodes CDR1 SGDLS and CDR2 YYNGEE. Trimming stripped 4 bases from V and 5 bases from J, with 15 bases between. DNA of the CDR3: TGTGCCAGCAGCACAAGTGGGGGGGGGACTGAAGCTTTCTTT. Translating gives CASSTSGGGTEAFF.

The genes are TRBV5-1 and TRBJ1-3; the D gene is possibly TRBD1 (6 bases). The germline V gene encodes CDR1 SGHRS and CDR2 YFSETQ. This CDR3 comprises 16 residues. With 3 bases removed from V and 6 bases from J, the gap between germline ends came to 19 bases. CDR3 amino acids: CASSSTNHRVVNTIYF. Written as DNA, the CDR3 is TGCGCCAGCAGCTCTACCAACCACAGGGTTGTAAACACCATATATTTT.

This clone was observed a few times. J is TRBJ2-7 and V is TRBV5-1, with 11 bases lining up with TRBD2. The germline gives CDR1 SGHRS, CDR2 YFSETQ. V lost 0 bases, J lost 4 bases, and 3 bases stayed unmatched. CDR3 size: 15 residues. The CDR3 loop reads CASSLATSGVYEQYF. The CDR3 nucleotides read TGCGCCAGCAGCTTGGCGACTAGCGGGGTATACGAGCAGTACTTC.

The chain links TRBV6-5 to TRBJ2-7; the match to TRBD1 covers 8 bases. With V trimmed by 8 bases and J by 4 bases, 7 bases remained unmatched. The germline V gene encodes CDR1 MNHEY and CDR2 SVGAGI. The CDR3 loop spans 13 amino acids. CDR3 amino acids: CASWTGMGYEQYF. DNA for the CDR3: TGTGCCAGCTGGACAGGGATGGGGTACGAGCAGTACTTC.

V gene TRBV4-2 combines with J gene TRBJ1-5, with D maybe TRBD1 (5 bases). Trimming pared 4 bases from V and 4 bases from J, leaving 11 bases between. CDR3 length: 14 residues. Germline loops: CDR1 LGHNA, CDR2 YNFKEQ. The CDR3 DNA sequence: TGTGCCAGCAGCCCCCCGGGGGGAAATCAGCCCCAGCATTTT. This codes for CASSPPGGNQPQHF.

V gene TRBV5-1 combines with J gene TRBJ1-4; D uncertain. The CDR3 runs 14 residues. Per the germline V gene, CDR1 is SGHRS and CDR2 is YFSETQ. V was trimmed by 2 bases and J by 2 bases, leaving 7 bases between them. As DNA, the CDR3 is TGCGCCAGCAGCTTTGGGAGCACTAATGAAAAACTGTTTTTT. This encodes CASSFGSTNEKLFF.